This entry features one T cell receptor (beta chain) sequence. Which antigen it targets is not known. The input lacks base qualities; no much larger clone sits a single base away. Genomic DNA was extracted from sorted cells for sequencing of the TCRbeta CDR3 region. The immunoSEQ Assay was used to sequence the TCRbeta CDR3 regions. TCRdb took this table from immuneACCESS and kept in-frame rearrangements with V and J called. Such tables lack part of the clones; where checked against another copy, unresolved V genes explain under half of the gap, and the rest is unexplained. Counted in this sample were around 60,000 clones; 87% of them appeared once. The ten most abundant clones make up about 0.66% of the sample. The sample belongs to a study of OX40 agonist ivuxolimab in advanced cancers. Background on the whole study: Ivuxolimab was a fully human IgG2 agonistic monoclonal antibody targeting the costimulatory receptor OX40 (CD134). Three dose-escalation patients achieved partial responses, one with hepatocellular carcinoma and two with cutaneous melanoma. In the dose-escalation cohort, roughly 82% of patients were male, and the mean age was 60 years with a range of roughly 20 to 85. Of the roughly 50 dose-escalation patients, hepatocellular carcinoma was present in approximately 20, melanoma in around 15, renal cell carcinoma in 9 and head and neck cancer in 9. Intravenous ivuxolimab was administered to patients every 2 weeks at six dose levels: 0.01, 0.1, 0.3, 1.5, 3 and 10 mg/kg. The point of sequencing TCRbeta in the periphery was to test whether ivuxolimab changed TCR sequence diversity and drove clonal T-cell expansion. Patients were allowed to have had prior anti-PD-1, anti-PD-L1 or anti-CTLA-4 therapy, and more than 30% of the dose-escalation patients had previously received checkpoint inhibitors. The paper covers the monotherapy dose-escalation part of the phase I ivuxolimab trial, which included N ≈ 50 patients.

As encoded in the germline V gene, CDR1 is SNHLY while CDR2 is FYNNEI. V is shortened by 7 bases, J by 5 bases, and the region joining them spans 5 bases. The CDR3, cysteine through phenylalanine, is 10 amino acids long. Of the read, only the CDR3 DNA is kept; its 30 bases are in frame from base 1. Points the paper makes about the study in general: At doses from 0.1 to 3.0 mg/kg, clonal expansion was seen in both CD4+ and CD8+ blood T cells between baseline and week 6. In the 0.1-3.0 mg/kg groups, partial responders were among the patients with the lowest normalized peripheral clonal expansion, particularly in CD8+ T cells. After ivuxolimab, expanded clones were on average more numerous among CD8+ T cells than among CD4+ T cells. Low levels of normalized T-cell clonal expansion were also seen in some nonresponding patients. The antigen specificity of the peripheral T cells that underwent clonal expansion was not determined.

The trial excluded patients who had a history of autoimmune disease or were on systemic immunosuppression. Peripheral blood for TCR sequencing was drawn from every dose cohort at baseline, at cycle 4 day 1 and at cycle 7 day 1. The samples were taken from a phase I, first-in-human, multicenter, open-label dose-escalation trial of ivuxolimab. Adults with locally advanced or metastatic head and neck squamous cell, hepatocellular, melanoma or renal cell carcinoma were enrolled in the trial. Before TCR sequencing, CD4+ T cells and CD8+ T cells from peripheral blood were sorted into separate populations.

This material consisted of CD4+ or CD8+ T cells sorted from blood, taken in a trial of the OX40 agonist ivuxolimab. The receptor's source is an adult with an advanced solid tumor such as melanoma, head and neck, liver or kidney cancer. The sequence joins TRBV2 to TRBJ2-5; no D segment can be confidently identified. Here the CDR3 is given as CASMVETQYF. The DNA sequence is as follows: TGTGCCAGCATGGTGGAGACCCAGTACTTC.